Below are 2 T cell receptor beta chains sequenced from a single sample in a study of blood T cell repertoires in COVID-19. Some clones are missing from TCRdb's copy, which holds only in-frame ones; the method was immunoSEQ multiplex PCR. The sample lists 100,000 to 120,000 clones; approximately 81% were seen once. Input material: peripheral blood. Receptors were obtained from a man in his fifties or sixties with acute or convalescent COVID-19.

The chain employs TRBV19 and TRBJ2-3, with 7 bases matching TRBD1. The V gene end was trimmed by 3 bases and the J gene end by 6 bases; junction bases not matched to a gene: 12. Germline CDR1 reads LNHDA; CDR2 reads SQIVND (reference sequence). The CDR3 is 16 amino acids. The CDR3 DNA is TGTGCCAGTAGTATTAAGGGAACAGGGGTTAGGGATACGCAGTATTTT. Residues: CASSIKGTGVRDTQYF.

This clone was recorded only once. J is TRBJ1-1 and V is TRBV3-1 (or the pseudogene TRBV3-2); 8 nucleotides line up with TRBD1. Germline values: CDR1 LGHDT, CDR2 YNNKEL (reference sequence). With V trimmed by 2 bases and J by 5 bases, 10 bases remained unmatched. The CDR3 consists of 16 residues. CDR3 sequence (DNA): TGTGCCAGCAGCCAATCCGGACAGGGAAGGATGACTGAAGCTTTCTTT. Translated: CASSQSGQGRMTEAFF.